These T cell receptor beta chains were read from a single sample in a study of T cell responses to AZD1222 COVID-19 vaccine. Generated by immunoSEQ multiplex PCR, the TCRdb table keeps only in-frame clones and is missing some. The table has about 56,000 clones, approximately 83% seen once; the top ten hold roughly 15%. Sequences were derived from peripheral blood, sampled on day 0 of AZD1222 vaccination. Every receptor here comes from an adult in good health. Each CDR3 is given with its conserved first and last residue. The D gene is left open where the match is weak. Not every row has a clone size; where given, it reads once, few, many or a size class.

size: .
J: TRBJ2-7
D: .
V: TRBV6-5
CDR3: CASSPGLSYEQYF
DNA: TGTGCCAGCAGTCCAGGGTTGTCCTACGAGCAGTACTTC

size: .
J: TRBJ1-1
D: TRBD1
V: TRBV28
CDR3: CASSLDRGTFF
DNA: TGTGCCAGCAGCCTTGACAGGGGTACTTTCTTT

size: .
J: TRBJ1-6
D: .
V: TRBV7-8
CDR3: CASSPLVMSGLSPLHF
DNA: TGTGCCAGCAGCCCCCTCGTAATGTCCGGATTATCACCCCTCCACTTT

size: .
J: TRBJ1-1
D: .
V: TRBV19
CDR3: CASLSPGQNTEAFF
DNA: TGTGCCAGTCTCTCCCCAGGACAGAACACTGAAGCTTTCTTT

size: .
J: TRBJ2-1
D: TRBD1
V: TRBV6-5
CDR3: CASGYRGSNEQFF
DNA: TGTGCCAGCGGTTACAGGGGCAGTAATGAGCAGTTCTTC

size: few
J: TRBJ2-3
D: .
V: TRBV7-2
CDR3: CASSPNGGGRDTQYF
DNA: TGTGCCAGCAGCCCAAATGGAGGGGGGAGGGATACGCAGTATTTT

size: .
J: TRBJ1-5
D: .
V: TRBV18
CDR3: CASSTAAGVSNQPQHF
DNA: TGTGCCAGCTCAACAGCCGCAGGGGTAAGCAATCAGCCCCAGCATTTT

size: .
J: TRBJ1-2
D: TRBD1
V: TRBV2
CDR3: CASSITGDYGYTF
DNA: TGTGCCAGCAGTATTACAGGGGACTATGGCTACACCTTC

size: few
J: TRBJ1-3
D: .
V: TRBV4-2
CDR3: CASSQDLRGRGNTIYF
DNA: TGTGCCAGCAGCCAAGATCTGCGGGGGCGCGGAAACACCATATATTTT

size: .
J: TRBJ2-3
D: .
V: TRBV5-6
CDR3: CASSSRTYRVTDTQYF
DNA: TGTGCCAGCAGCTCGAGGACTTACAGGGTCACAGATACGCAGTATTTT

size: .
J: TRBJ2-7
D: .
V: TRBV2
CDR3: CASIRQKKYEQYF
DNA: TGTGCCAGCATTCGGCAGAAGAAGTACGAGCAGTACTTC

size: .
J: TRBJ2-7
D: .
V: TRBV10-3
CDR3: CAISLTGTAKGYEQYF
DNA: TGTGCCATCAGTCTAACCGGGACGGCGAAAGGGTACGAGCAGTACTTC

size: .
J: TRBJ2-7
D: .
V: TRBV7-9
CDR3: CASSLVHVYEQYF
DNA: TGTGCCAGCAGCTTAGTACACGTCTACGAGCAGTACTTC

size: .
J: TRBJ2-2
D: .
V: TRBV7-6
CDR3: CASSLRSTKNTGELFF
DNA: TGTGCCAGCAGCCTAAGATCCACTAAGAACACCGGGGAGCTGTTTTTT

size: .
J: TRBJ1-2
D: .
V: TRBV30
CDR3: CAWSFRGAGPSYTF
DNA: TGTGCCTGGAGTTTTAGGGGGGCAGGTCCAAGCTACACCTTC

size: .
J: TRBJ2-3
D: .
V: TRBV19
CDR3: CASSNLGAGTDTQYF
DNA: TGTGCCAGTAGTAATTTGGGGGCTGGCACAGATACGCAGTATTTT

size: .
J: TRBJ1-4
D: TRBD1
V: TRBV3-1/TRBV3-2
CDR3: CASSQDGRRTGDEKLFF
DNA: TGTGCCAGCAGCCAAGATGGGAGAAGGACAGGGGATGAAAAACTGTTTTTT

size: few
J: TRBJ2-3
D: .
V: TRBV20-1
CDR3: CSASSRGAFTQYF
DNA: TGCAGTGCTAGTTCTCGGGGCGCCTTTACGCAGTATTTT

size: .
J: TRBJ1-1
D: .
V: TRBV6-2/TRBV6-3
CDR3: CASSYPALDTEAFF
DNA: TGTGCCAGCAGTTACCCCGCCCTGGACACTGAAGCTTTCTTT

size: .
J: TRBJ2-2
D: TRBD1
V: TRBV3-1/TRBV3-2
CDR3: CASTPTGVGELFF
DNA: TGTGCCAGCACCCCAACAGGGGTCGGGGAGCTGTTTTTT

size: .
J: TRBJ2-3
D: .
V: TRBV7-9
CDR3: CASSLITDTQYF
DNA: TGTGCCAGCAGCTTAATTACAGATACGCAGTATTTT

size: .
J: TRBJ1-2
D: .
V: TRBV29-1
CDR3: CSVGEGAYGYTF
DNA: TGCAGCGTTGGCGAAGGGGCCTATGGCTACACCTTC

size: .
J: TRBJ2-5
D: .
V: TRBV9
CDR3: CASSVDPLRQTQYF
DNA: TGTGCCAGCAGCGTAGATCCCCTGCGGCAGACCCAGTACTTC

size: .
J: TRBJ1-5
D: .
V: TRBV12-5
CDR3: CASGMDGSNQPQHF
DNA: TGTGCTAGTGGTATGGACGGTAGCAATCAGCCCCAGCATTTT

size: .
J: TRBJ1-6
D: .
V: TRBV6-1
CDR3: CASSEVTGPGPLHF
DNA: TGTGCCAGCAGTGAAGTGACCGGCCCGGGGCCCCTCCACTTT

size: .
J: TRBJ1-2
D: .
V: TRBV19
CDR3: CASSIAGFATGGYTF
DNA: TGTGCCAGTAGTATAGCCGGTTTTGCCACAGGGGGCTACACCTTC

size: .
J: TRBJ2-6
D: TRBD2
V: TRBV11-3
CDR3: CASSLHFPGPRGDNVLTF
DNA: TGTGCCAGCAGCTTACACTTTCCGGGACCTCGGGGGGACAACGTCCTGACTTTC

size: .
J: TRBJ1-1
D: TRBD1
V: TRBV5-5
CDR3: CASSLTAGGVNTEAFF
DNA: TGTGCCAGCAGCTTGACGGCAGGGGGGGTTAACACTGAAGCTTTCTTT

size: once
J: TRBJ2-2
D: TRBD2
V: TRBV27
CDR3: CASSLGTSGGPNTGELFF
DNA: TGTGCCAGCAGCTTGGGGACTAGCGGGGGCCCAAACACCGGGGAGCTGTTTTTT

size: .
J: TRBJ2-1
D: TRBD2
V: TRBV27
CDR3: CASRVSGGPPTYNEQFF
DNA: TGTGCCAGCAGGGTTAGCGGGGGGCCCCCTACCTACAATGAGCAGTTCTTC

size: .
J: TRBJ1-4
D: TRBD1
V: TRBV6-5
CDR3: CASSFLTGTGGEKLFF
DNA: TGTGCCAGCAGTTTCCTTACCGGGACAGGGGGCGAAAAACTGTTTTTT

size: .
J: TRBJ2-3
D: TRBD2
V: TRBV18
CDR3: CASSPGIAGGLSTDTQYF
DNA: TGTGCCAGCTCACCCGGGATAGCGGGGGGCCTTAGCACAGATACGCAGTATTTT

size: .
J: TRBJ2-2
D: .
V: TRBV19
CDR3: CASSIVNTGELFF
DNA: TGTGCCAGTAGTATAGTGAACACCGGGGAGCTGTTTTTT

size: .
J: TRBJ1-1
D: .
V: TRBV27
CDR3: CASSQGGLTTEAFF
DNA: TGTGCCAGCAGTCAAGGGGGTTTGACCACTGAAGCTTTCTTT

size: .
J: TRBJ1-2
D: .
V: TRBV7-6
CDR3: CASSLGQGNYGYTF
DNA: TGTGCCAGCAGCTTAGGTCAAGGAAACTATGGCTACACCTTC

size: .
J: TRBJ2-7
D: TRBD1
V: TRBV6-5
CDR3: CASCMSDRVGEQYF
DNA: TGTGCCAGTTGTATGTCGGACAGGGTGGGCGAGCAGTACTTC

size: .
J: TRBJ1-1
D: .
V: TRBV19
CDR3: CASSIYVPGTSMNTEAFF
DNA: TGTGCCAGTAGTATATACGTACCAGGGACTTCCATGAACACTGAAGCTTTCTTT

size: few
J: TRBJ2-7
D: .
V: TRBV6-1
CDR3: CASSETGVYEQYF
DNA: TGTGCCAGCAGTGAAACAGGAGTCTACGAGCAGTACTTC

size: .
J: TRBJ1-6
D: TRBD1
V: TRBV7-6
CDR3: CASSLEGQRQSPLHF
DNA: TGTGCCAGCAGCTTAGAGGGACAGCGACAGTCACCCCTCCACTTT

size: few
J: TRBJ1-1
D: .
V: TRBV15
CDR3: CATRLGGLGAHTEAFF
DNA: TGTGCCACCCGGCTCGGGGGATTGGGGGCTCACACTGAAGCTTTCTTT

size: .
J: TRBJ1-1
D: .
V: TRBV27
CDR3: CASHPDGFTEAFF
DNA: TGTGCCAGCCACCCGGACGGCTTCACTGAAGCTTTCTTT

size: .
J: TRBJ2-2
D: .
V: TRBV11-1
CDR3: CASSKELRTGELFF
DNA: TGTGCCAGCAGCAAGGAGCTTAGAACCGGGGAGCTGTTTTTT

size: .
J: TRBJ2-7
D: TRBD1
V: TRBV6-4
CDR3: CASSRTGSGTYEQYF
DNA: TGTGCCAGCAGCCGGACAGGGAGTGGGACCTACGAGCAGTACTTC

size: once
J: TRBJ1-6
D: .
V: TRBV7-2
CDR3: CASSLLDRHPLLHF
DNA: TGTGCCAGCAGCTTACTCGACAGGCATCCTCTTCTCCACTTT

size: .
J: TRBJ2-2
D: TRBD2
V: TRBV28
CDR3: CASRLAGGGTGELFF
DNA: TGTGCCAGCAGACTCGCCGGCGGGGGGACCGGGGAGCTGTTTTTT

size: .
J: TRBJ2-3
D: TRBD2
V: TRBV2
CDR3: CVSSQSGVGTDTQYF
DNA: TGTGTCAGCAGTCAAAGCGGGGTCGGGACAGATACGCAGTATTTT

size: .
J: TRBJ1-1
D: .
V: TRBV19
CDR3: CASSINFAERNTEAFF
DNA: TGTGCCAGTAGTATAAATTTCGCGGAGAGGAACACTGAAGCTTTCTTT

size: .
J: TRBJ1-2
D: .
V: TRBV29-1
CDR3: CSVQGGDYTF
DNA: TGCAGCGTTCAAGGGGGGGACTACACCTTC

size: .
J: TRBJ2-7
D: .
V: TRBV2
CDR3: CASSHGGQLKYEQYF
DNA: TGTGCCAGCAGCCACGGGGGACAGTTGAAGTACGAGCAGTACTTC

size: .
J: TRBJ1-2
D: .
V: TRBV5-1
CDR3: CASSTRGQTVLDGYTF
DNA: TGCGCCAGCAGCACCAGGGGTCAGACGGTTTTAGATGGCTACACCTTC